Reported below is one TCR beta chain. The antigen remains unidentified. Clones were sequenced by immunoSEQ multiplex PCR, and TCRdb holds only the in-frame ones, with some missing. The sample carries about 6,100 clones, more than 35% recorded once. The data are from a study of T cells in localized non-small cell lung cancer. Study findings and constraints: Longer overall survival was seen with higher T cell density measured in blood. When the top 100 tumor clones were examined, a median 57 of them also appeared in the adjacent lung, which was paired and uninvolved. Heterogeneity cannot be ruled out, as sequencing used one tumor region only. Exceeding tumor, uninvolved adjacent lung had the highest T cell clonality.

Germline values: CDR1 SGHRS, CDR2 YFSETQ. The trim removed 4 bases at V and 5 bases at J, leaving 10 bases unmatched. The CDR3 sequence is 15 residues long. The starting material was lung tumor tissue, obtained before any cancer treatment. The rearrangement links TRBV5-1 to TRBJ2-7; 9 nucleotides match TRBD1. The receptor was isolated from a man aged 40-75 years with stage III lung adenocarcinoma. The CDR3 region has the DNA TGCGCCAGCAGCATAGGGACAGGGATAAGCGACGAGCAGTACTTC. This translates into CASSIGTGISDEQYF.